Following are 3 T cell receptor beta chains from one sample sequenced in a study of beta chain features in type 1 diabetes. Investigators reverse transcribed all isolated RNA, so they sequenced expressed TCRB transcripts. Profiling relied on immunoSEQ multiplex PCR, and the TCRdb table lists in-frame clones only, not all of them. The table records almost 350,000 clones, 15% to 20% of them present only once. Sequenced material: naive CD4+ T cells from blood. These receptors originate from a woman younger than 30 in good health.

V usage is TRBV15 and J usage is TRBJ2-1; TRBD2 matches 13 bases. Germline assignment: CDR1 LNHNV and CDR2 YYDKDF (reference sequence). The CDR3 length is 15 residues. The V and J ends lost 5 bases and 12 bases, in that order; junction bases with no gene match: 10. CDR3 sequence reads: CATSGGGTSGILQFF. CDR3 nucleotide sequence: TGTGCCACCAGCGGGGGCGGGACTAGCGGGATCCTGCAGTTCTTC.

In this sample, this clone turned up a few times. The V call is TRBV2, the J call TRBJ1-6; TRBD1 is a possible D gene (6 bases). This CDR3 is built from 15 residues. Trimming stripped 4 bases from V and 3 bases from J, with 10 bases between. Germline CDR1 is SNHLY and CDR2 is FYNNEI. As DNA, the CDR3 is TGTGCCAGCAGTGGCCGGACAGACTATAATTCACCCCTCCACTTT. This sequence encodes CASSGRTDYNSPLHF.

The chain links TRBV4-1 to TRBJ2-5; 9 nucleotides align to TRBD2. The CDR3 covers 16 residues. J was trimmed by 2 bases and V by 4 bases; bases with no gene match: 8. CDR1 and CDR2 (germline): MGHRA, YSYEKL. CDR3 protein: CASSPLGRGGQETQYF. The CDR3 DNA reads as TGCGCCAGCAGCCCCTTGGGGCGGGGGGGACAAGAGACCCAGTACTTC.